The 2 T cell receptor beta chains below all came from one sample that was sequenced in a study of spatial heterogeneity in lung cancer. Time point given: blood at routine non-recurrence follow-up after resection. MiXCR, applied by TCRdb to the 5' RACE reads, yields one record per CDR3 protein. The table lists roughly 120,000 distinct CDR3 sequences, more than 10% of them singletons. The sequencing here drew on PBMCs, taken at follow-up. These receptors all stem from a female donor with early-stage non-small cell lung cancer.

This clonotype was seen many times. The CDR3 coding sequence is TGTGCCACCAGCAGACTAAAAATCCTAGCGGGAGGTCGCGGGGAGCTGTTTTTT. This translates into CATSRLKILAGGRGELFF. This chain joins TRBV15 and TRBJ2-2; 11 nucleotides align to TRBD2. Germline CDR1 reads LNHNV; CDR2 reads YYDKDF (reference sequence). The CDR3 spans 18 residues. The V segment lost 2 bases and the J segment 7 bases; nucleotides outside the gene matches: 12.

This clonotype has a handful of counts. The chain employs TRBV10-3 and TRBJ1-1, with 7 bases matching TRBD1. CDR3 length: 15 amino acids. The ends lost 4 bases at V and 0 bases at J; junction bases unmatched: 5. The germline CDR1 and CDR2 sequences are ENHRY and SYGVKD. CDR3: CAISARTGMNTEAFF. The CDR3 bases are TGTGCCATCAGTGCCCGGACAGGAATGAACACTGAAGCTTTCTTT.